The TCR beta chain under discussion was sequenced for a study of blood T cell repertoires in COVID-19. As for the study in general: T cells, B-cell-depleted T cells, or PBMCs supplied cDNA or gDNA.

Germline CDR1 KGHSH, CDR2 LQKENI. Between the trimmed V and J ends, which lost 9 bases and 0 bases, there was a span of 13 bases. The length of the CDR3 is 14 residues. In the source study's methods: The assay estimated nucleated cells by amplifying reference gene primers. Here immunoSEQ multiplex PCR was the method, and the copy in TCRdb shows in-frame clones only, minus some. V and J calls and clone size are as listed in that table; D and trimming were resolved from the DNA. The sample has 180,000 or so clones; about 86% are singletons. The TCR was taken from a man aged 18 to 30 with acute or convalescent COVID-19. This rearrangement joins TRBV18 to TRBJ2-3; tentative D call: TRBD1 (6 bases). The specimen sequenced was peripheral blood. DNA for the CDR3: TGTGCCAGTGCTGGGACAAGTAGCACAGATACGCAGTATTTT. The encoded protein is CASAGTSSTDTQYF.